The 3 T cell receptor beta chains below were found in one sample sequenced in a study of read filtering for tumor transcriptome and immune sequencing. This library used about 360 ng RNA and molecular barcoded adaptors spanning alpha/delta and beta/gamma chains. TCRdb reprocessed the reads via MiXCR and lists one record per CDR3 protein. Here the sample spans more than 35,000 distinct CDR3 sequences, 12% to 15% being singletons. Input material: a population of CD138-negative cells sorted from bone marrow. The source of these receptors is a donor at least 40 years old with multiple myeloma.

This clonotype was detected many times. The rearrangement uses TRBV6-4 and TRBJ1-1, with 7 bases identical to TRBD1. Germline V gene data show CDR1 as MRHNA and CDR2 as SNTAGT. With V trimmed by 4 bases and J by 4 bases, 6 bases remained unmatched. The CDR3 consists of 14 residues. The CDR3 loop reads CASSAKTGSTEAFF. The CDR3, as DNA: TGTGCCAGCAGTGCGAAGACAGGGAGCACTGAAGCTTTCTTT.

This clonotype was found many times. The V and J genes are TRBV29-1 and TRBJ2-1; tentative D call: TRBD1 (7 bases). CDR3 length: 13 residues. Germline CDR1 is SQVTM and CDR2 is ANQGSEA. The germline V and J ends were trimmed by 1 base and 8 bases, with 12 bases remaining between them. The CDR3 sequence: CSVEVPGGHEQFF. As DNA, the CDR3 is TGCAGCGTTGAAGTACCAGGGGGGCATGAGCAGTTCTTC.

This clonotype is medium-sized. V gene TRBV10-3 combines with J gene TRBJ2-1; unclear D gene. Trimming pared 6 bases from V and 6 bases from J, leaving 12 bases between. CDR1 and CDR2 (germline): ENHRY, SYGVKD. The CDR3 covers 13 residues. The CDR3 coding sequence is TGTGCCATCAGAGCCAACGGCCGCAATGAGCAGTTCTTC. Translation gives CAIRANGRNEQFF.